Each of the 21 T cell receptor beta chains below was sequenced from the same sample in a study of spatial heterogeneity in lung cancer. Broader study findings: Counts of expanded intratumoral alpha and beta TCRs tracked tumor mutation counts.

Time point of the sample: sample taken at primary tumor resection. TCRdb analysed the 5' RACE reads with MiXCR anew, one entry per CDR3 protein. The sample includes around 100,000 distinct CDR3 sequences, about 4.4% of them seen just once. Their antigen targets remain unknown. Source: lung tumor tissue, taken at surgery. The receptors shown here come from a male donor with early-stage non-small cell lung cancer.

This clonotype was counted ten times or more. The chain has TRBV6-2 or TRBV6-3 and TRBJ2-2; a weak D match, TRBD2 (6 bases). V shed 3 bases and J shed 6 bases, with 11 bases lying between them. Germline V CDR1 and CDR2: MNHEY, SVGEGT. The CDR3 runs to 14 residues. CDR3 coding DNA: TGTGCCAGCAGTTATGTAGGAGGGTCCGGGGAGCTGTTTTTT. It yields the protein CASSYVGGSGELFF.

This clonotype has ten or more counts. The rearrangement joins TRBV12-3 or TRBV12-4 to TRBJ2-1, with 12 bases identical to TRBD2. V gave up 4 bases and J gave up 9 bases; unmatched junction bases: 7. The CDR3 extends over 15 amino acids. CDR3 sequence (DNA): TGTGCCAGCAGTTCGCCGACTAGCGGGAGATCTGAGCAGTTCTTC. Protein: CASSSPTSGRSEQFF.

This clonotype appeared many times. The V and J genes are TRBV30 and TRBJ2-1, with D unresolved. V was cut by 3 bases and J by 9 bases, with 9 bases left in between. Germline assignment: CDR1 GTSNPN and CDR2 SVGIG (reference sequence). This CDR3 contains 11 residues. The CDR3 loop is CAWRFNSEQFF. CDR3 nucleotide sequence: TGTGCCTGGAGGTTCAATAGTGAGCAGTTCTTC.

This clonotype was seen ten or more times. V usage is TRBV10-3 and J usage is TRBJ1-1; D call uncertain. The V end lost 2 bases, the J end lost 7 bases, and 8 bases lay between the germline ends. The CDR3 spans 12 residues. CDR1 and CDR2 from the germline V gene are ENHRY and SYGVKD. The CDR3, as DNA: TGTGCCATCAGTGAGCCCGGAGGTGAAGCTTTCTTT. Protein product: CAISEPGGEAFF.

V usage is TRBV21-1 and J usage is TRBJ1-3. TRBV21-1 is noted as a pseudogene. This CDR3 comprises 13 residues. This CDR3 is CASWRDFGNTIYF. The CDR3 DNA reads TGTGCCAGCTGGCGGGATTTTGGAAACACCATATATTTT.

This clonotype was seen many times. The genes are TRBV28 and TRBJ2-7; D not certain. The CDR3 extends over 12 amino acids. Germline-derived CDR1 and CDR2 are MDHEN and SYDVKM. V was clipped by 1 base and J by 0 bases, with 1 base between them. The CDR3 region is CASSLYSYEQYF. CDR3 bases: TGTGCCAGCAGTTTATACTCCTACGAGCAGTACTTC.

This clonotype showed up many times. The chain carries TRBV6-5 and TRBJ2-2; TRBD1 is a possible D gene (6 bases). V lost 1 base to trimming and J lost 6 bases, with 9 bases between them. This CDR3 spans 14 amino acids. Germline-derived CDR1 and CDR2 are MNHEY and SVGAGI. CDR3 sequence: CASSYFTGSGELFF. The CDR3 DNA sequence: TGTGCCAGCAGTTACTTCACAGGGTCCGGGGAGCTGTTTTTT.

V gene TRBV4-1 combines with J gene TRBJ2-1, with D possibly being TRBD1 or TRBD2 (5 bases each). V lost 1 base, J lost 8 bases, and 18 bases lay in between. CDR1 and CDR2 (germline): MGHRA, YSYEKL. There are 16 residues in the CDR3. The CDR3 region is CASSQVPGSPADEQFF. CDR3 nucleotides: TGCGCCAGCAGCCAAGTCCCAGGGAGCCCCGCCGATGAGCAGTTCTTC.

This clonotype was detected ten times or more. The chain carries TRBV11-2 and TRBJ2-4; D call uncertain. Germline lookup yields CDR1 SGHAT and CDR2 FQNNGV. The CDR3 has 15 amino acids. V lost 0 bases to trimming and J lost 0 bases, with 6 bases between them. The CDR3 DNA reads as TGTGCCAGCAGCTTAGATTGGTTAGCCAAAAACATTCAGTACTTC. As protein: CASSLDWLAKNIQYF.

This clonotype was picked up many times. The rearrangement links TRBV4-1 to TRBJ2-1; D unresolved. Germline V gene lookup returns CDR1 MGHRA and CDR2 YSYEKL. CDR3 size: 15 residues. V was pared by 1 base and J by 1 base, with 8 bases between. The CDR3 sequence: CASSQAPGSYNEQFF. CDR3 in DNA: TGCGCCAGCAGCCAAGCACCCGGGTCCTACAATGAGCAGTTCTTC.

This clonotype was observed at least ten times. The J gene is TRBJ2-5, the V gene TRBV4-1; possible D gene TRBD1, 5 bases. From germline, CDR1 is MGHRA and CDR2 YSYEKL. Trimming shortened V by 1 base and J by 2 bases, and 8 bases separated the two germline ends. The CDR3 spans 14 residues. The CDR3 coding sequence is TGCGCCAGCAGCCAAGGGACACCTCAAGAGACCCAGTACTTC. Protein product: CASSQGTPQETQYF.

The sample holds many counts of this clonotype. This chain uses TRBV29-1 with TRBJ1-2, with 7 bases aligning to TRBD1. This CDR3 is built from 16 residues. J gave up 2 bases and V 3 bases, and 12 bases lay outside the gene matches. Germline V gene lookup returns CDR1 SQVTM and CDR2 ANQGSEA. The CDR3 DNA follows: TGCAGCGTTGAGAGGGACAGCGTCAAACTGAACTATGGCTACACCTTC. Amino acids: CSVERDSVKLNYGYTF.

In this sample, this clonotype turned up many times. V is TRBV7-9 and J is TRBJ1-1; TRBD1 agrees at 8 bases. The germline CDR1 and CDR2 sequences are SEHNR and FQNEAQ (reference sequence). The ends lost 5 bases at V and 5 bases at J; junction bases unmatched: 10. The CDR3 consists of 15 residues. The DNA of the CDR3 is TGTGCCAGCAGCCCAAACAGGGGGAAAAATACTGAAGCTTTCTTT. This gives the protein CASSPNRGKNTEAFF.

The chain links TRBV4-2 to TRBJ2-7; TRBD1 aligns across 8 bases. This CDR3 spans 14 amino acids. V shed 5 bases and J 4 bases; nucleotides not matched to a gene: 7. Germline CDR1 reads LGHNA; CDR2 reads YNFKEQ. The CDR3 DNA sequence: TGTGCCAGCAGCATCACCGGGACAGGTTACGAGCAGTACTTC. Translated, it gives CASSITGTGYEQYF.

Many counts were recorded for this clonotype. The rearrangement joins TRBV28 to TRBJ2-1, with D possibly being TRBD2 (7 bases). V was shortened by 3 bases and J by 7 bases, with 16 bases between the two germline ends. This CDR3 has 15 amino acids. Germline V gene lookup returns CDR1 MDHEN and CDR2 SYDVKM. CDR3: CASSFLGGGSNEQFF. The CDR3 region has the DNA TGTGCCAGCAGTTTCTTAGGGGGAGGGTCGAATGAGCAGTTCTTC.

This clonotype was observed at least ten times. The chain has TRBV12-3 or TRBV12-4 and TRBJ2-1; 7 bases match TRBD1. The CDR3 is 13 amino acids. V shed 6 bases, J shed 3 bases, and the junction held 2 bases outside the gene matches. The CDR3: CASRGGGYNEQFF. The DNA of the CDR3 is TGTGCCAGCAGAGGGGGCGGCTACAATGAGCAGTTCTTC.

This clonotype was observed many times. The chain joins TRBV4-2 to TRBJ1-6, with D perhaps matching TRBD1 (5 bases). Trimming removed 0 bases at V and 7 bases at J, with 13 bases between. The CDR3 length is 16 residues. CDR1 and CDR2 (germline): LGHNA, YNFKEQ. The DNA of the CDR3 is TGTGCCAGCAGCCAAGATCGGCACAGGAGCAATTCACCCCTCCACTTT. Its translation is CASSQDRHRSNSPLHF.

The sample holds many counts of this clonotype. For the CDR3, the DNA is TGTGCCAGCAGTTTCAGCGGGAGGGCCGTCGGGGAGCTGTTTTTT. This translates into CASSFSGRAVGELFF. The chain uses TRBV12-3 or TRBV12-4 and TRBJ2-2; 10 nucleotides match TRBD2. The CDR3 is made up of 15 amino acids. V dropped 3 bases and J dropped 7; count of bases not matched to a gene: 5.

This clonotype came up many times. The J gene is TRBJ2-3, the V gene TRBV20-1; D unclear. V was cut by 6 bases and J by 1 base, with 11 bases left in between. The germline V gene encodes CDR1 DFQATT and CDR2 SNEGSKA (reference sequence). The CDR3 has 13 amino acids. This CDR3 reads CSASNGGTDTQYF. The DNA of the CDR3 is TGCAGTGCATCAAACGGTGGCACAGATACGCAGTATTTT.

This clonotype occurred many times. V gene TRBV4-1 combines with J gene TRBJ1-1; D remains unclear. The V gene's germline CDR1 is MGHRA and CDR2 YSYEKL. V lost 5 bases, J lost 3 bases, and 13 bases lay in between. This CDR3 has 14 amino acids. The CDR3 DNA follows: TGCGCCAGCAGCGATGAGCTGCCGGACACTGAAGCTTTCTTT. Amino acids: CASSDELPDTEAFF.

This clonotype occurred many times. The chain has TRBV3-1 and TRBJ2-1; 11 bases align to TRBD2. CDR1 and CDR2 from the germline V gene are LGHDT and YNNKEL (reference sequence). The ends lost 1 base at V and 10 bases at J; junction bases unmatched: 6. The CDR3 spans 15 residues. Here the CDR3 DNA reads TGTGCCAGCAGCCAAGTAGCGGGAGGGCCGCACGAGCAGTTCTTC. Protein sequence: CASSQVAGGPHEQFF.